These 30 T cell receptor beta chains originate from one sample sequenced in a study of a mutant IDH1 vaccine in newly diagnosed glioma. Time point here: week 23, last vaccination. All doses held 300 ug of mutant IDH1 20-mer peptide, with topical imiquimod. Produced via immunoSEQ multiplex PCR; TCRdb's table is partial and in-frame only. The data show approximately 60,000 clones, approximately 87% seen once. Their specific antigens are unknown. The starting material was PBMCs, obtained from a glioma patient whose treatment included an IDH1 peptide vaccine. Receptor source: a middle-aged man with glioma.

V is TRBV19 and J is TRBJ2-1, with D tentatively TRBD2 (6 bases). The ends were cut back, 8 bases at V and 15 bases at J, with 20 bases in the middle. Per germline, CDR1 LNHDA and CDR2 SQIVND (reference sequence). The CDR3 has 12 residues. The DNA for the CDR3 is TGTGCCAGTTCCCGTCTCGGGGCGGGACTGTTCTTC. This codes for CASSRLGAGLFF.

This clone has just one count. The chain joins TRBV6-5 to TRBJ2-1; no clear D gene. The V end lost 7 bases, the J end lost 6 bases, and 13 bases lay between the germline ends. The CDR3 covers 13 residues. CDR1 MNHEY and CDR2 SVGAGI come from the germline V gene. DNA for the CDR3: TGTGCCAGCAAGGTTAACCCGGGCAATGAGCAGTTCTTC. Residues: CASKVNPGNEQFF.

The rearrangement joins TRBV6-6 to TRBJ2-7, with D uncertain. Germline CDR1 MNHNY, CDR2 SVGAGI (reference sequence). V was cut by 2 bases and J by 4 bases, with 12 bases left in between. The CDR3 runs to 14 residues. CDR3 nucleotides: TGTGCCAGCAGTTACCCTAATATCCAGTACGAGCAGTACTTC. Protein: CASSYPNIQYEQYF.

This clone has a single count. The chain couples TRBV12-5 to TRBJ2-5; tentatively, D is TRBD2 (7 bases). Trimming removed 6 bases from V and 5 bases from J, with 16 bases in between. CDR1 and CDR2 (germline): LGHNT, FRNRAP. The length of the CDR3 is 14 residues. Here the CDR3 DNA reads TGTGCTAGTGGGGGGGGCGGGAGATTTGAGACCCAGTACTTC. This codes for CASGGGGRFETQYF.

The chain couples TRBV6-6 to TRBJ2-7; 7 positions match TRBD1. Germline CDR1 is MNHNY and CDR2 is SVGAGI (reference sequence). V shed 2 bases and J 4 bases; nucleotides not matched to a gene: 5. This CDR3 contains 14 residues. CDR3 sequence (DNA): TGTGCCAGCAGTTACGACGAGGGGGCTTACGAGCAGTACTTC. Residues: CASSYDEGAYEQYF.

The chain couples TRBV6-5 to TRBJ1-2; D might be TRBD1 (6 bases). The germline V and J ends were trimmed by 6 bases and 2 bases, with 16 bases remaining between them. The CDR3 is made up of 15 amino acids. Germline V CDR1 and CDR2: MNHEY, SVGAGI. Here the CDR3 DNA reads TGTGCCAGCAGGCCTACAATTCAGGGGAACTATGGCTACACCTTC. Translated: CASRPTIQGNYGYTF.

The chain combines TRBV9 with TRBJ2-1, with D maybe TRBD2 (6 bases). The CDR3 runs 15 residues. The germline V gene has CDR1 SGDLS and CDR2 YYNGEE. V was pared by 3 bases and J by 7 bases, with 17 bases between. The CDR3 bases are TGTGCCAGCAGCGAGCACCTAGCGCAAGGGAATGAGCAGTTCTTC. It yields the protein CASSEHLAQGNEQFF.

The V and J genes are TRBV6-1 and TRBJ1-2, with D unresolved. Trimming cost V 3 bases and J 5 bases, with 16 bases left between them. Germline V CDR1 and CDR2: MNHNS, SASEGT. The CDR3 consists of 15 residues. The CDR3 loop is CASSESSRVLYGYTF. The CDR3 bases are TGTGCCAGCAGTGAGAGTTCGAGGGTTCTTTATGGCTACACCTTC.

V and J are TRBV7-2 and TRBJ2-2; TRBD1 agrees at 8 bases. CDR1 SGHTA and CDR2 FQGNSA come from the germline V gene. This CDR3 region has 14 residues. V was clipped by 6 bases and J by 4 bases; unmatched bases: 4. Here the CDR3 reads CASRYDRGTGELFF. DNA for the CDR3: TGTGCCAGCAGATATGACAGGGGCACCGGGGAGCTGTTTTTT.

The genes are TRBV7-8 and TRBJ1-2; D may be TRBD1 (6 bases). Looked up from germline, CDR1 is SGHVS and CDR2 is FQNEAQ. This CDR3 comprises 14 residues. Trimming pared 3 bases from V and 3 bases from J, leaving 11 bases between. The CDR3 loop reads CASSLGGPDYGYTF. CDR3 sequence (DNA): TGTGCCAGCAGCTTGGGGGGGCCCGACTATGGCTACACCTTC.

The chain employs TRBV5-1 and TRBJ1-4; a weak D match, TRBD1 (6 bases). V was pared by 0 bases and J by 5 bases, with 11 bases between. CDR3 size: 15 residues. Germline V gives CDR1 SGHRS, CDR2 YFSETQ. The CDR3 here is CASSLVQGTNEKLFF. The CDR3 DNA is TGCGCCAGCAGCTTGGTCCAGGGGACAAATGAAAAACTGTTTTTT.

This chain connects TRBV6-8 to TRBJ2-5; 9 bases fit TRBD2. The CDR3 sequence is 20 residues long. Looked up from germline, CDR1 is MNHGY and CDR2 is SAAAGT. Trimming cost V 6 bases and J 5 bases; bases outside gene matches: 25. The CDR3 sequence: CASSHHPSQGWWREGETQYF. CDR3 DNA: TGTGCCAGCAGCCACCATCCGTCACAGGGGTGGTGGCGGGAGGGGGAGACCCAGTACTTC.

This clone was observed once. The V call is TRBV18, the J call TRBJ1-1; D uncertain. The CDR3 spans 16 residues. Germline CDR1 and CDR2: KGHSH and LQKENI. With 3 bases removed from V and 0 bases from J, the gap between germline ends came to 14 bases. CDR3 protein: CASSPGVPDLNTEAFF. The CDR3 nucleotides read TGTGCCAGCTCACCCGGGGTGCCGGATTTGAACACTGAAGCTTTCTTT.

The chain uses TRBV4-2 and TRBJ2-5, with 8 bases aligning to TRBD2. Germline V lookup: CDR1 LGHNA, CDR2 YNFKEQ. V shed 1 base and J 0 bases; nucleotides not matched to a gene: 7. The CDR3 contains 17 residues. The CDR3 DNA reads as TGTGCCAGCAGCCAAGTCACTAGCGGCTCGTACCAAGAGACCCAGTACTTC. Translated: CASSQVTSGSYQETQYF.

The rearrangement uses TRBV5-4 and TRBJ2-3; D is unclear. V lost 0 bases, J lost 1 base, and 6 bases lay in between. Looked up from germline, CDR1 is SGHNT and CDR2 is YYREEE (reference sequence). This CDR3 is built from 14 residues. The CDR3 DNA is TGTGCCAGCAGCTTGGACGGACGCACAGATACGCAGTATTTT. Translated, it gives CASSLDGRTDTQYF.

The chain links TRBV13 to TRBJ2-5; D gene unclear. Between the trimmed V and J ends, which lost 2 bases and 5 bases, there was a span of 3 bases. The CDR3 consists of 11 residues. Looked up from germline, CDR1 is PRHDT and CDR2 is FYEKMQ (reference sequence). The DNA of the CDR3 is TGTGCCAGCAGCTTAAGGGAGACCCAGTACTTC. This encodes CASSLRETQYF.

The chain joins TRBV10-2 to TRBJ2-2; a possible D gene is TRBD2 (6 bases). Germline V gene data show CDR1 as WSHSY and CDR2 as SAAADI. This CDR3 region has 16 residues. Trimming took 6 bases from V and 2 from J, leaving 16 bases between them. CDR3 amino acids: CASRDPRRGNTGELFF. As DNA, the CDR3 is TGCGCCAGCAGGGATCCTCGGCGGGGTAACACCGGGGAGCTGTTTTTT.

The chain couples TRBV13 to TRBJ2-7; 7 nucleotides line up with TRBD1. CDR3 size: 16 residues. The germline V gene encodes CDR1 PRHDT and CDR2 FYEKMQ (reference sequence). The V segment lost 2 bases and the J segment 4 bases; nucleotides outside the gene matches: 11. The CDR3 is CASSLSDWTGDYEQYF. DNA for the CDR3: TGTGCCAGCAGCTTATCTGATTGGACAGGCGATTACGAGCAGTACTTC.

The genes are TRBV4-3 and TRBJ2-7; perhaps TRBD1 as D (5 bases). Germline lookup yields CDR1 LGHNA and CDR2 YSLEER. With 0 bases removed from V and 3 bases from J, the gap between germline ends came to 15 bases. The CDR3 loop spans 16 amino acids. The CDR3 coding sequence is TGCGCCAGCAGCCAAGAATACACAGGCATCATCTACGAGCAGTACTTC. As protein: CASSQEYTGIIYEQYF.

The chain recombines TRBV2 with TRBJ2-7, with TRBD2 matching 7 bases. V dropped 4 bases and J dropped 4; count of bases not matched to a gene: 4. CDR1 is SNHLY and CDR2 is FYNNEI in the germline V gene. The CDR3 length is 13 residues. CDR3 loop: CASSVVGGYEQYF. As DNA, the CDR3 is TGTGCCAGCAGTGTAGTGGGGGGGTACGAGCAGTACTTC.

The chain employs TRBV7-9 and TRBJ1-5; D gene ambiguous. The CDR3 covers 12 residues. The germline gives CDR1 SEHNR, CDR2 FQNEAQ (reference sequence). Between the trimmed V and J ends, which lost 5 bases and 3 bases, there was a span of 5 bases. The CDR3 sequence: CASSPINQPQHF. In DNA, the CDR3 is TGTGCCAGCAGCCCGATCAATCAGCCCCAGCATTTT.

CDR3 in amino acids: CASSKGAVQPQHF. The CDR3 DNA follows: TGTGCCAGTAGTAAGGGGGCTGTGCAGCCCCAGCATTTT. The rearrangement uses TRBV19 and TRBJ1-5; 7 bases line up with TRBD1. The J segment lost 7 bases and the V segment lost 4 bases, leaving 4 bases of the junction unmatched. The V gene's germline CDR1 is LNHDA and CDR2 SQIVND (reference sequence). This CDR3 spans 13 amino acids.

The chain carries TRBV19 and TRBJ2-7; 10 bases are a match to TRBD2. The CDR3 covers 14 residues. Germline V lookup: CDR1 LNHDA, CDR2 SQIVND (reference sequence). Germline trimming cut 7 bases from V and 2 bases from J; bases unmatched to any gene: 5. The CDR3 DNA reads TGTGCCAGTACCAGGACTAGCGGTACCTACGAGCAGTACTTC. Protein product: CASTRTSGTYEQYF. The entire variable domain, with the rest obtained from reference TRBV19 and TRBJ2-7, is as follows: DGGITQSPKYLFRKEGQNVTLSCEQNLNHDAMYWYRQDPGQGLRLIYYSQIVNDFQKGDIAEGYSVSREKKESFPLTVTSAQKNPTAFYLCASTRTSGTYEQYFGPGTRLTVT.

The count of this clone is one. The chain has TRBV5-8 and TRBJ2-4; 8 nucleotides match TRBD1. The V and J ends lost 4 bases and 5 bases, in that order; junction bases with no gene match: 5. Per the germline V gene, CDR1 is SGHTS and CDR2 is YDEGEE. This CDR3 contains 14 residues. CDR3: CASSRDRGQNIQYF. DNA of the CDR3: TGTGCCAGCAGCCGTGACAGGGGCCAAAACATTCAGTACTTC.

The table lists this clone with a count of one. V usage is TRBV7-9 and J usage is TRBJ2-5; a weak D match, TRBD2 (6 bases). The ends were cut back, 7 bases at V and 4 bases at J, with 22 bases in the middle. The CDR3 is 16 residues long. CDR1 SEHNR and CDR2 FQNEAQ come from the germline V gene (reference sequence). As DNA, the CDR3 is TGTGCCAGCATCCCTCACCCGACTAGTTTCGGAGAGACCCAGTACTTC. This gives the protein CASIPHPTSFGETQYF.

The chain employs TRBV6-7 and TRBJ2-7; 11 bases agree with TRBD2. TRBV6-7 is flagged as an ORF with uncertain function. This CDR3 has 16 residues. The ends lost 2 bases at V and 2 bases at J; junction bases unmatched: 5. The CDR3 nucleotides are TGTGCCAGCAGTTACCACGGGACTAGCGGACCCTACGAGCAGTACTTC. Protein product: CASSYHGTSGPYEQYF.

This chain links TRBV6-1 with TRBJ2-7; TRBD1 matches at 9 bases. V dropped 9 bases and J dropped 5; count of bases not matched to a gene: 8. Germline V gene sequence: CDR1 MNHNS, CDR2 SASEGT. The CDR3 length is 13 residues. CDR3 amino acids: CASLPGQGDEQYF. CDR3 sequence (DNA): TGTGCCAGTCTTCCGGGACAGGGCGACGAGCAGTACTTC.

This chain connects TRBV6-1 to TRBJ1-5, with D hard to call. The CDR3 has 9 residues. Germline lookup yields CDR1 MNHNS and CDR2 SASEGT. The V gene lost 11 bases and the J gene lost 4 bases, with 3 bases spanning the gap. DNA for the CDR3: TGTGCCCTAAATCAGCCCCAGCATTTT. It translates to CALNQPQHF.

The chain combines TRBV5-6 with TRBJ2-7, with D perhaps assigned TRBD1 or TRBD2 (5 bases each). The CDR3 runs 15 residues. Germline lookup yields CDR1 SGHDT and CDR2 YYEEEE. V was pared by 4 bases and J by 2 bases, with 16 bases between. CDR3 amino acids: CASSETAGAAYEQYF. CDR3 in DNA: TGTGCCAGCAGCGAGACCGCCGGGGCCGCCTACGAGCAGTACTTC.

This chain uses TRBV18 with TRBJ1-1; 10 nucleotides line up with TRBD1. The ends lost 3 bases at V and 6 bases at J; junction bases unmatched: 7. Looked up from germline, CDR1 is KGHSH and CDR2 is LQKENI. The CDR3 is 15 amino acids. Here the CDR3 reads CASSPNRDRGPEAFF. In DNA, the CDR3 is TGTGCCAGCTCACCCAACCGGGACAGGGGCCCTGAAGCTTTCTTT.